This T cell receptor (beta chain) originates from a study of spatial heterogeneity in lung cancer. Study as a whole: Mean representation of each unique TCR and UMI combination in the raw reads exceeded 9.5 occurrences.

The presence of a unique molecular identifier marked each TCR cDNA molecule. In TCRdb, the 5' RACE reads were re-called with MiXCR into one record per CDR3 protein. The data contain roughly 46,000 distinct CDR3 sequences, approximately 12% of them singletons. Time point reported: sample taken at primary tumor resection. Whole RNA obtained from tumor, nontumor lung or frozen PBMC underwent sequencing without sorting. Patients with untreated early-stage non-small cell lung cancer, numbering roughly 69, were the donors. This clonotype has more than one count but fewer than ten. Antigen specificity is unknown. The germline V gene has CDR1 DFQATT and CDR2 SNEGSKA (reference sequence). CDR3 length equals 18 residues. V dropped 1 base and J dropped 6 bases, with 27 bases sitting between them. Study-level points and caveats: Circulating ubiquitous expanded tumor TCRs were observed more frequently at resection than at follow-up.

This TCR derives from a female donor with early-stage non-small cell lung cancer. The sample was PBMCs, taken at surgery. The chain recombines TRBV20-1 with TRBJ1-2; D may be TRBD1 (5 bases). CDR3 coding DNA: TGCAGTGCTAGAGGGGACCCTTATGACAGCCTCTCAAAAGATGGCTACACCTTC. It translates to CSARGDPYDSLSKDGYTF.